One T cell receptor (beta chain) is described in this entry. The data are from a study of cytomegalovirus exposure and HLA in healthy donors. The study ran its PCR with 60 Vbeta and 13 Jbeta primers. Clones were read by immunoSEQ multiplex PCR, and TCRdb kept only the in-frame ones, dropping some. The table has some 150,000 clones, roughly 79% seen once. V was clipped by 6 bases and J by 5 bases; unmatched bases: 0. Per the germline V gene, CDR1 is MNHNY and CDR2 is SVGAGI (reference sequence). The CDR3 spans 12 residues. This TCR was recovered from a male donor in good health and CMV-seronegative. Sequenced input: PBMCs. V usage is TRBV6-6 and J usage is TRBJ1-5; TRBD1 agrees at 8 bases. This chain's CDR3 is CASRQGDQPQHF. In DNA, the CDR3 is TGTGCCAGCAGACAGGGGGATCAGCCCCAGCATTTT.